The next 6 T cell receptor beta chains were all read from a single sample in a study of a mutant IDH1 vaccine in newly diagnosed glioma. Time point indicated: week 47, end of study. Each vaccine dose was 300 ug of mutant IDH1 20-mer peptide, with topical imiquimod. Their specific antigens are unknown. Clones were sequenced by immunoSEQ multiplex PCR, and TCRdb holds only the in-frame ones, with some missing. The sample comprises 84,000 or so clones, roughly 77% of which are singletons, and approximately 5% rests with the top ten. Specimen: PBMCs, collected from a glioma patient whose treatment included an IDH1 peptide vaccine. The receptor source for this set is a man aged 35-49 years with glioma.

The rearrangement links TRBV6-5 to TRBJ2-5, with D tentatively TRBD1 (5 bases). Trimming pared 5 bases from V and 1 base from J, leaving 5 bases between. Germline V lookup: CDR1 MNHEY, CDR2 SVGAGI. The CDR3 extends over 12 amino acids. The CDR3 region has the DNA TGTGCCAGCAGTAGGGGCCAAGAGACCCAGTACTTC. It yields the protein CASSRGQETQYF.

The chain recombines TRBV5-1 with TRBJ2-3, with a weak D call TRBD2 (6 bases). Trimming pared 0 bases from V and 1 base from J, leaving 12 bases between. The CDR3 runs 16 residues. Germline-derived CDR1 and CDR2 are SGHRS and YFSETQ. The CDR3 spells CASSLDLAVGTDTQYF. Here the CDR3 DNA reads TGCGCCAGCAGCTTGGATTTAGCGGTGGGCACAGATACGCAGTATTTT.

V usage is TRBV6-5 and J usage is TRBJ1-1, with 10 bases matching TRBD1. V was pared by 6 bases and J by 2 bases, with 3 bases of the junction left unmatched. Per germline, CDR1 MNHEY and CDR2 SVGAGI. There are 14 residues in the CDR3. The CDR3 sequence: CASRGQGRNTEAFF. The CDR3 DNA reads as TGTGCCAGCAGGGGACAGGGGCGCAACACTGAAGCTTTCTTT.

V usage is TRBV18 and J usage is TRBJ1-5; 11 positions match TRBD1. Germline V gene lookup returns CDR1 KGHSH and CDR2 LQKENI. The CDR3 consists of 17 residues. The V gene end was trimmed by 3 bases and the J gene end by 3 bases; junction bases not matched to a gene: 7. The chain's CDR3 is CASSPLGTGGVNQPQHF. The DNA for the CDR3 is TGTGCCAGCTCACCGCTCGGGACAGGGGGTGTCAATCAGCCCCAGCATTTT. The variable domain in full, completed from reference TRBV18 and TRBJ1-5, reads NAGVMQNPRHLVRRRGQEARLRCSPMKGHSHVYWYRQLPEEGLKFMVYLQKENIIDESGMPKERFSAEFPKEGPSILRIQQVVRGDSAAYFCASSPLGTGGVNQPQHFGDGTRLSIL.

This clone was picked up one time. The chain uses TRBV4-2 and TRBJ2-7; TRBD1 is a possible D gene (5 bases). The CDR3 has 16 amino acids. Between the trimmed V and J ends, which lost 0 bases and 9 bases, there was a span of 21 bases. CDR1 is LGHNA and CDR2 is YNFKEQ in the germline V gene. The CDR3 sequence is CASSQDRRQTYEGQYF. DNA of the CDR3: TGTGCCAGCAGCCAAGATCGTCGACAGACCTACGAAGGGCAGTACTTC.

The CDR3 spells CASSLVSSDTQYF. The CDR3 nucleotides read TGTGCCAGCAGCTTAGTATCGTCAGATACGCAGTATTTT. The chain recombines TRBV7-2 with TRBJ2-3, with D unclear. The V end lost 1 base, the J end lost 4 bases, and 6 bases lay between the germline ends. Germline V CDR1 and CDR2: SGHTA, FQGNSA. The CDR3 contains 13 residues.